The source of this TCR beta chain is a study of PD-1 blockade in classical Hodgkin lymphoma. CDR1 is LNHNV and CDR2 is YYDKDF in the germline V gene (reference sequence). V lost 4 bases and J lost 6, with 10 bases in between. The CDR3 sequence is 13 residues long. Time point here: cycle 4 day 1 (C4D1), after around six weeks of nivolumab. Brentuximab vedotin exposure varied among the patients, all of whom had relapsed after autologous stem cell transplantation. The method was immunoSEQ multiplex PCR; TCRdb's version includes in-frame clones alone and lacks a portion of them. Of approximately 20,000 clones listed, 76% were seen once; the top ten hold approximately 20%.

The receptor's source is a human donor with classical Hodgkin lymphoma. Material: peripheral blood mononuclear cells (PBMCs), obtained before the fourth cycle of nivolumab. J is TRBJ1-5 and V is TRBV15; D uncertain. The DNA of the CDR3 is TGTGCCACCAGCACCCAGGTGGGTCAGCCCCAGCATTTT. This gives the protein CATSTQVGQPQHF. The full variable domain, in which reference TRBV15 and TRBJ1-5 provide the parts outside the CDR3, is DAMVIQNPRYQVTQFGKPVTLSCSQTLNHNVMYWYQQKSSQAPKLLFHYYDKDFNNEADTPDNFQSRRPNTSFCFLDIRSPGLGDTAMYLCATSTQVGQPQHFGDGTRLSIL.